The 15 T cell receptor beta chains in this list originate from one sample, sequenced in a study of PD-1 blockade in classical Hodgkin lymphoma. Here immunoSEQ multiplex PCR was the method, and the copy in TCRdb shows in-frame clones only, minus some. The sample has roughly 100,000 clones; roughly 78% are singletons. Time point in this sample: cycle 4 day 1 (C4D1), after less than seven weeks of nivolumab. Every patient relapsed after autologous stem cell transplantation, and brentuximab vedotin exposure varied. The sample was peripheral blood mononuclear cells (PBMCs), taken before the fourth cycle of nivolumab. All receptors come from a human donor with classical Hodgkin lymphoma.

The rearrangement links TRBV25-1 to TRBJ1-2, with no clear D. Trimming took 2 bases from V and 3 from J, leaving 10 bases between them. Germline CDR1 reads MGHDK; CDR2 reads SYGVNS. The CDR3 runs 14 residues. CDR3 bases: TGTGCCAGCAGTGAACACAAGGGTTACTATGGCTACACCTTC. As protein: CASSEHKGYYGYTF.

This sequence joins TRBV5-5 and TRBJ2-7; a weak D match, TRBD2 (6 bases). This CDR3 has 16 amino acids. Germline V lookup: CDR1 SGHKS, CDR2 YYEKEE (reference sequence). Trimming cost V 5 bases and J 0 bases, with 18 bases left between them. DNA for the CDR3: TGTGCCAGCAGACCGGCCCCGGGGGTAAGCTCCTACGAGCAGTACTTC. This codes for CASRPAPGVSSYEQYF.

The chain employs TRBV7-2 and TRBJ1-2, with a possible D match to TRBD1 (5 bases). The V gene lost 5 bases and the J gene lost 4 bases, with 20 bases spanning the gap. The CDR3 has 16 residues. Germline V gene data show CDR1 as SGHTA and CDR2 as FQGNSA. The DNA for the CDR3 is TGTGCCAGCAGCCCGAGACGGGACTCGACCGTCTATGGCTACACCTTC. Translation gives CASSPRRDSTVYGYTF.

The chain carries TRBV5-4 and TRBJ1-2; tentatively, D is TRBD1 (6 bases). The CDR3 consists of 16 residues. The V end lost 3 bases, the J end lost 4 bases, and 19 bases lay between the germline ends. The germline gives CDR1 SGHNT, CDR2 YYREEE (reference sequence). DNA of the CDR3: TGTGCCAGCAGCTCGGAGGGGGGGCGCGAGGGCTATGGCTACACCTTC. Translating gives CASSSEGGREGYGYTF.

The chain uses TRBV6-5 and TRBJ1-5; D call uncertain. The V end was cut by 6 bases, the J end by 7 bases, with 16 bases between. CDR1 MNHEY and CDR2 SVGAGI come from the germline V gene. This CDR3 comprises 14 residues. The CDR3 DNA is TGTGCCAGCAGCCCGGGCCGCTTAGGGCAGCCCCAGCATTTT. Protein product: CASSPGRLGQPQHF.

This chain's CDR3 is CASSFRGHNEQFF. The CDR3 DNA reads TGTGCCAGCAGCTTCAGGGGGCACAATGAGCAGTTCTTC. The chain carries TRBV7-2 and TRBJ2-1; 8 nucleotides agree with TRBD1. The CDR3 sequence is 13 residues long. V gave up 3 bases and J gave up 5 bases; unmatched junction bases: 0. Germline values: CDR1 SGHTA, CDR2 FQGNSA.

For this clone: A read error may produce the germline difference seen at one junction end. The V gene is TRBV6-7, the J gene TRBJ1-1, with D possibly matching TRBD1 (5 bases). TRBV6-7 is assigned to the ORF class and has an uncertain function. The CDR3 is made up of 11 amino acids. This chain's CDR3 is CAPRENTEAFF. Here the CDR3 DNA reads TGCGCCCCCAGGGAGAACACTGAAGCTTTCTTT.

The chain has TRBV19 and TRBJ1-5, with D possibly being TRBD1 (5 bases). Trimming pared 5 bases from V and 3 bases from J, leaving 17 bases between. Germline V gene sequence: CDR1 LNHDA, CDR2 SQIVND (reference sequence). The CDR3 is made up of 16 amino acids. The DNA of the CDR3 is TGTGCCAGTAGTCCCCTTGGCAGGGTTGACAATCAGCCCCAGCATTTT. Translation: CASSPLGRVDNQPQHF.

This chain uses TRBV9 with TRBJ2-3; a possible D gene is TRBD2 (5 bases). Trimming removed 4 bases at V and 2 bases at J, with 11 bases between. CDR1 is SGDLS and CDR2 is YYNGEE in the germline V gene. This CDR3 is 14 amino acids long. The CDR3, as DNA: TGTGCCAGCAGCCCCGGGGTTACCACAGATACGCAGTATTTT. Amino acids: CASSPGVTTDTQYF.

The chain carries TRBV5-1 and TRBJ2-3; TRBD1 is a possible D gene (5 bases). Trimming left V 0 bases short and J 0 bases short, with 8 bases between. There are 15 residues in the CDR3. Germline loops: CDR1 SGHRS, CDR2 YFSETQ. CDR3 protein: CASSLGQGSTDTQYF. CDR3 DNA sequence: TGCGCCAGCAGCTTGGGTCAGGGTAGCACAGATACGCAGTATTTT.

This clone was counted only a few times. The DNA for the CDR3 is TGTGCCAGCAGCGCAGATCCGCGACAGAGATATAATTCACCCCTCCACTTT. Its protein is CASSADPRQRYNSPLHF. The rearrangement links TRBV7-9 to TRBJ1-6; D possibly corresponds to TRBD1 (5 bases). CDR3 length equals 17 residues. Germline loops: CDR1 SEHNR, CDR2 FQNEAQ (reference sequence). The V gene lost 5 bases and the J gene lost 4 bases, with 18 bases spanning the gap. The full variable domain, in which reference TRBV7-9 and TRBJ1-6 provide the parts outside the CDR3, is DTGVSQNPRHKITKRGQNVTFRCDPISEHNRLYWYRQTLGQGPEFLTYFQNEAQLEKSRLLSDRFSAERPKGSFSTLEIQRTEQGDSAMYLCASSADPRQRYNSPLHFGNGTRLTVT.

CDR3 DNA sequence: TGTGCCAGCAGGGACCTCATTGGACAAAGCACAGATACGCAGTATTTT. This gives the protein CASRDLIGQSTDTQYF. This chain joins TRBV27 and TRBJ2-3; a possible D gene is TRBD1 (5 bases). This CDR3 is built from 16 residues. Trimming stripped 6 bases from V and 0 bases from J, with 16 bases between. Germline CDR1 is MNHEY and CDR2 is SMNVEV (reference sequence).

This clone was detected only a few times. The V call is TRBV9, the J call TRBJ2-7, with D tentatively TRBD2 (6 bases). Germline CDR1 reads SGDLS; CDR2 reads YYNGEE. This CDR3 has 15 amino acids. The V and J ends lost 0 bases and 4 bases respectively, with 14 bases between them. The CDR3 DNA follows: TGTGCCAGCAGCGTAGCGGGGACTCCGGTTTACGAGCAGTACTTC. Its translation: CASSVAGTPVYEQYF.

This rearrangement joins TRBV6-6 to TRBJ2-7; D may be TRBD1 (7 bases). CDR1 is MNHNY and CDR2 is SVGAGI in the germline V gene (reference sequence). Trimming took 0 bases from V and 7 from J, leaving 13 bases between them. This CDR3 has 14 residues. CDR3 sequence (DNA): TGTGCCAGCAGTTACTCGACGGAGGGGGCGGAGCAGTACTTC. Translated, it gives CASSYSTEGAEQYF.

The gene calls are TRBV4-2 and TRBJ2-5; D uncertain. CDR1 and CDR2 (germline): LGHNA, YNFKEQ. The V gene lost 0 bases and the J gene lost 1 base, with 6 bases spanning the gap. The CDR3 totals 14 residues. CDR3 region: CASSQERFQETQYF. As DNA, the CDR3 is TGTGCCAGCAGCCAAGAGCGGTTCCAAGAGACCCAGTACTTC.